The 19 T cell receptor beta chains presented below share a single source sample, sequenced in a study of shared clonotypes between healthy human individuals. Libraries were prepared by immunoSEQ multiplex PCR; TCRdb keeps only in-frame clonotypes and omits some of them. Counted here are millions of clones, about 95% occurring once; the ten biggest clones make up roughly 1%. As defined, naive CD8 cells were CD45RO-negative and positively selected for CCR7, with terminally differentiated effector memory CD45RA+ cells excluded. The sample consisted of naive CD8+ T cells sorted from blood. The origin of the receptors is a man younger than 35 in good health.

V gene TRBV9 combines with J gene TRBJ2-5, with TRBD2 matching over 9 bases. CDR3 length: 16 amino acids. The junction had 8 bases not matched to a gene; V was cut back by 0 bases and J by 5 bases. Germline assignment: CDR1 SGDLS and CDR2 YYNGEE. In DNA form, the CDR3 reads TGTGCCAGCAGCGTAGCTCGGCTAGCGGGATCGGAGACCCAGTACTTC. Translating gives CASSVARLAGSETQYF.

As concerns this clone: Other DNA sequences in the sample encode the same CDR3. The chain couples TRBV4-1 to TRBJ2-7; D is undetermined. The CDR3 is 14 amino acids. Germline V gene lookup returns CDR1 MGHRA and CDR2 YSYEKL. With 0 bases removed from V and 1 base from J, the gap between germline ends came to 7 bases. This CDR3 is CASSQDGNSYEQYF. The CDR3 bases are TGCGCCAGCAGCCAAGATGGTAATTCCTACGAGCAGTACTTC.

Details on this clone: The same CDR3 arises from other DNA sequences in this sample as well. The V call is TRBV27, the J call TRBJ2-7, with TRBD2 matching 7 bases. The CDR3 totals 15 residues. CDR1 is MNHEY and CDR2 is SMNVEV in the germline V gene (reference sequence). With V trimmed by 5 bases and J by 1 base, 8 bases remained unmatched. CDR3 DNA: TGTGCCAGCAGTCCCATAGCGGGCCTTTCCTACGAGCAGTACTTC. Translating gives CASSPIAGLSYEQYF.

The CDR3: CASSLAATLGYTF. Here the CDR3 DNA reads TGTGCCAGCAGCTTAGCGGCAACCCTGGGCTACACCTTC. This chain uses TRBV7-8 with TRBJ1-2; no firm D call. CDR3 length equals 13 residues. V lost 0 bases and J 8 bases, leaving 10 bases between the germline ends. From germline, CDR1 is SGHVS and CDR2 FQNEAQ. The full variable domain, its missing parts supplied by reference TRBV7-8 and TRBJ1-2, is GAGVSQSPRYKVAKRGQDVALRCDPISGHVSLFWYQQALGQGPEFLTYFQNEAQLDKSGLPSDRFFAERPEGSVSTLKIQRTQQEDSAVYLCASSLAATLGYTFGSGTRLTVV.

V usage is TRBV7-9 and J usage is TRBJ1-1, with TRBD1 as a possible D gene (5 bases). Germline V gene lookup returns CDR1 SEHNR and CDR2 FQNEAQ (reference sequence). Trimming removed 1 base at V and 3 bases at J, with 15 bases between. CDR3 length equals 16 residues. The CDR3, as DNA: TGTGCCAGCAGCTTAGGTTGGGGTGTAGGGGACACTGAAGCTTTCTTT. Translated: CASSLGWGVGDTEAFF.

The chain employs TRBV10-1 and TRBJ2-1; TRBD1 is a possible D gene (5 bases). V lost 3 bases and J lost 8, with 14 bases in between. CDR1 WNHNN and CDR2 SYGVQD come from the germline V gene (reference sequence). The CDR3 has 14 residues. CDR3 bases: TGCGCCAGCAGTGACTACCATACAGGCGATGAGCAGTTCTTC. It encodes CASSDYHTGDEQFF.

As concerns this clone: The same CDR3 is also encoded by other DNA sequences in this sample. The rearrangement links TRBV14 to TRBJ2-7, with unresolved D. Germline V lookup: CDR1 SGHDN, CDR2 FVKESK. Trimming took 0 bases from V and 3 from J, leaving 6 bases between them. This CDR3 contains 13 residues. CDR3 DNA sequence: TGTGCCAGCAGCCAAGATTCCGTCTACGAGCAGTACTTC. It is translated as CASSQDSVYEQYF.

The rearrangement joins TRBV9 to TRBJ2-2; D is unclear. Germline V gene data show CDR1 as SGDLS and CDR2 as YYNGEE. This CDR3 is built from 14 residues. Trimming took off 1 base at V and 4 bases at J, with 8 bases between the two ends. The CDR3 sequence is CASSVTRTTGELFF. The CDR3 DNA reads TGTGCCAGCAGCGTAACCCGGACCACCGGGGAGCTGTTTTTT.

The chain uses TRBV2 and TRBJ2-3, with a tentative D call TRBD2 (6 bases). Germline-derived CDR1 and CDR2 are SNHLY and FYNNEI. Between the trimmed V and J ends, which lost 1 base and 3 bases, there was a span of 20 bases. This CDR3 has 18 amino acids. CDR3 loop: CASSEDEASVLGTDTQYF. DNA for the CDR3: TGTGCCAGCAGTGAAGACGAAGCTAGCGTATTGGGGACAGATACGCAGTATTTT.

This chain joins TRBV6-5 and TRBJ2-5, with 8 positions matching TRBD1. Germline assignment: CDR1 MNHEY and CDR2 SVGAGI. There are 14 residues in the CDR3. The trim removed 5 bases at V and 5 bases at J, leaving 7 bases unmatched. The CDR3 nucleotides read TGTGCCAGCAGTACGACAGGGGAGGCGGAGACCCAGTACTTC. Protein: CASSTTGEAETQYF.

The CDR3 protein is CASSFEQGLYTEAFF. The CDR3 nucleotides are TGTGCCAGCAGCTTCGAGCAGGGGCTTTACACTGAAGCTTTCTTT. V is TRBV11-2 and J is TRBJ1-1; a possible D gene is TRBD1 (6 bases). Trimming took off 3 bases at V and 3 bases at J, with 14 bases between the two ends. Germline CDR1 and CDR2: SGHAT and FQNNGV. There are 15 residues in the CDR3.

This clone was seen a handful of times. J is TRBJ1-4 and V is TRBV6-6; D unresolved. The germline V gene has CDR1 MNHNY and CDR2 SVGAGI (reference sequence). The CDR3 is made up of 12 amino acids. Deletions cut 4 bases from V and 5 bases from J, with 5 bases between. The CDR3 here is CASSFQNEKLFF. The CDR3 bases are TGTGCCAGCAGTTTCCAAAATGAAAAACTGTTTTTT.

This clone was observed a handful of times. The chain employs TRBV2 and TRBJ1-1; 7 bases agree with TRBD1. V trimming: 4 bases; J trimming: 4 bases; junction bases outside the gene matches: 6. This CDR3 spans 14 amino acids. CDR1 SNHLY and CDR2 FYNNEI come from the germline V gene. This CDR3 is CASSVEGAGTEAFF. For the CDR3, the DNA is TGTGCCAGCAGTGTGGAGGGGGCGGGCACTGAAGCTTTCTTT.

The chain recombines TRBV29-1 with TRBJ2-7; 12 bases line up with TRBD1. Losses at the gene ends were 6 bases for V and 5 bases for J; bases not matched to a gene: 8. The CDR3 runs 14 residues. CDR1 SQVTM and CDR2 ANQGSEA come from the germline V gene. The CDR3 is CSVRGTGGLNEQYF. The CDR3 coding sequence is TGCAGCGTGCGGGGGACAGGGGGCCTCAACGAGCAGTACTTC.

This chain links TRBV30 with TRBJ1-5; no clear D gene. The V gene lost 2 bases and the J gene lost 1 base, with 9 bases spanning the gap. The V gene's germline CDR1 is GTSNPN and CDR2 SVGIG (reference sequence). The CDR3 length is 14 residues. The CDR3 bases are TGTGCCTGGAGTCTAAGGGAAAGCAATCAGCCCCAGCATTTT. Translation: CAWSLRESNQPQHF.

The gene calls are TRBV15 and TRBJ2-5, with D perhaps matching TRBD1 or TRBD2 (5 bases each). V lost 0 bases and J 2 bases, leaving 10 bases between the germline ends. Per the germline V gene, CDR1 is LNHNV and CDR2 is YYDKDF (reference sequence). The CDR3 contains 15 residues. The CDR3: CATSRDWGSQETQYF. CDR3 nucleotide sequence: TGTGCCACCAGCAGAGATTGGGGGAGTCAAGAGACCCAGTACTTC.

The gene calls are TRBV4-3 and TRBJ2-7, with 9 bases fitting TRBD1. The CDR3 is 15 amino acids. CDR1 and CDR2 (germline): LGHNA, YSLEER. With V trimmed by 4 bases and J by 4 bases, 8 bases remained unmatched. Written as DNA, the CDR3 is TGCGCCAGCAGCCCCGGGACAGGGAGTCTTTACGAGCAGTACTTC. Its protein product is CASSPGTGSLYEQYF.

V is TRBV28 and J is TRBJ1-3, with D uncertain. CDR1 MDHEN and CDR2 SYDVKM come from the germline V gene. V lost 1 base, J lost 6 bases, and 16 bases lay in between. The CDR3 loop spans 16 amino acids. CDR3 DNA: TGTGCCAGCAGTTTATTGGAGGGAGAGGAGGCAAACACCATATATTTT. As protein: CASSLLEGEEANTIYF.

V gene TRBV4-2 combines with J gene TRBJ2-7; 10 positions agree with TRBD2. The junction had 7 bases not matched to a gene; V was cut back by 5 bases and J by 0 bases. This CDR3 comprises 16 residues. Germline V lookup: CDR1 LGHNA, CDR2 YNFKEQ. CDR3 loop: CASSFISGGSSYEQYF. DNA of the CDR3: TGTGCCAGCAGCTTTATTAGCGGGGGGAGCTCCTACGAGCAGTACTTC.